This T cell receptor (beta chain) was obtained from a study of shared clonotypes between healthy human individuals. About the research overall: There were three CD4 naive, three CD4 memory, two CD8 naive and one CD8 memory plates per donor. Findings of the study overall: Shared clonotypes across all four donors exceeded non-shared ones in generation probability. A generally larger estimated richness was seen in naive subsets than in memory subsets.

J was trimmed by 3 bases and V by 5 bases; bases with no gene match: 9. The CDR3 spans 15 residues. Germline V gene lookup returns CDR1 SGHTA and CDR2 FQGTGA. There were only Caucasian adults among the donors, and all lived in Nashville, Tennessee. This clone occurred a few times. The antigen remains unidentified. Some clones are missing from TCRdb's copy, which holds only in-frame ones; the method was immunoSEQ multiplex PCR. This table has over a million clones, 75% to 80% appearing once. V gene TRBV7-3 combines with J gene TRBJ1-1; 7 bases match TRBD1. The sequencing sample was made of memory CD4+ T cells from PBMCs. As to subset: CD45RA-negative fraction. The origin of this receptor is a man between 18 and 29 years old in good health. Some clones in this sample may be carry-over from other donors' samples. CDR3 in amino acids: CASSPYGTEYTEAFF. Written as DNA, the CDR3 is TGTGCCAGCAGCCCATACGGGACAGAGTACACTGAAGCTTTCTTT.